These T cell receptor beta chains were read from a single sample in a study of technical replicates of blood from a few donors. Some clones are missing from TCRdb's copy, which holds only in-frame ones; the method was immunoSEQ multiplex PCR. The sample shows around 58,000 clones, around 90% of them seen only once. Sequencing was done on a sample of PBMCs. The receptors were sampled from a human donor in good health. Some clones in this sample may be carry-over from other donors' samples. CDR3s include the opening cysteine and the closing phenylalanine or tryptophan. Fields, in order: clone size, V gene, J gene, D gene, CDR3 DNA, CDR3 protein. A D gene is named only where the DNA matches it firmly. Size is stated for part of the rows, as once, few or many counts, or as a class when the clone is expanded.

size: .; V: TRBV18; J: TRBJ1-3; D: .; DNA: TGTGCCAGCTCGCCCATACGGGATCCGGGAAACACCATATATTTT; CDR3: CASSPIRDPGNTIYF
size: .; V: TRBV6-6; J: TRBJ1-1; D: TRBD1; DNA: TGTGCCAGCAGTTCCGCGGACAGGCGAGCTTTCTTT; CDR3: CASSSADRRAFF
size: once; V: TRBV27; J: TRBJ2-4; D: .; DNA: TGTGCCAGCAGTCCTCCCGGGACTCAAAACATTCAGTACTTC; CDR3: CASSPPGTQNIQYF
size: .; V: TRBV2; J: TRBJ1-5; D: TRBD1; DNA: TGTGCCAGCAGTGTCGGGACAGGGAATAGCAATCAGCCCCAGCATTTT; CDR3: CASSVGTGNSNQPQHF
size: .; V: TRBV29-1; J: TRBJ2-1; D: .; DNA: TGCAGCGTTCAGGACAGTGTCAGATTCTTC; CDR3: CSVQDSVRFF
size: .; V: TRBV6-1; J: TRBJ1-4; D: .; DNA: TGTGCCAGCAGTGAAACGTGGGGGGGAGGGGCTAATGAAAAACTGTTTTTT; CDR3: CASSETWGGGANEKLFF
size: once; V: TRBV5-6; J: TRBJ2-5; D: TRBD2; DNA: TGTGCCAGCAGCTCGAGGAAACTAGCGGCCCGAGAGACCCAGTACTTC; CDR3: CASSSRKLAARETQYF
size: .; V: TRBV2; J: TRBJ1-1; D: .; DNA: TGTGCCAGCAGTGAACGGTCCGTCACTGAAGCTTTCTTT; CDR3: CASSERSVTEAFF
size: few; V: TRBV21-1; J: TRBJ1-1; D: .; DNA: TGTGCCAGCAGCAAATATCAGGGGAACACTGAAGCTTTCTTT; CDR3: CASSKYQGNTEAFF
size: .; V: TRBV28; J: TRBJ1-4; D: .; DNA: TGTGCCAGCAGGGGGGGGGCAACTAATGAAAAACTGTTTTTT; CDR3: CASRGGATNEKLFF
size: .; V: TRBV28; J: TRBJ1-1; D: TRBD1; DNA: TGTGCCAGCATTCTCAGGGGGCGGGGGGGAGCTTTCTTT; CDR3: CASILRGRGGAFF
size: .; V: TRBV5-4; J: TRBJ1-1; D: .; DNA: TGTGCCAGCAGCGCCCTCGACAGGATGAACACTGAAGCTTTCTTT; CDR3: CASSALDRMNTEAFF
size: .; V: TRBV7-6; J: TRBJ2-5; D: .; DNA: TGTGCCAGCAGCCACAGGGCCTGGGAGACCCAGTACTTC; CDR3: CASSHRAWETQYF
size: .; V: TRBV4-2; J: TRBJ1-2; D: .; DNA: TGTGCCAGCAGCCAAGATGGGCAGGATGGCTACACCTTC; CDR3: CASSQDGQDGYTF
size: .; V: TRBV30; J: TRBJ1-1; D: TRBD1; DNA: TGTGCCTGGGGGGGACAGGGGCTCACTGAAGCTTTCTTT; CDR3: CAWGGQGLTEAFF
size: .; V: TRBV6-1; J: TRBJ2-2; D: .; DNA: TGTGCCAGCAGGCGGGGCAGGGTTGACGGGGAGCTGTTTTTT; CDR3: CASRRGRVDGELFF
size: .; V: TRBV30; J: TRBJ1-2; D: TRBD1; DNA: TGTGCCTGGAGGGACAGGGGCGACTTTAACTATGGCTACACCTTC; CDR3: CAWRDRGDFNYGYTF
size: .; V: TRBV6-5; J: TRBJ2-7; D: TRBD2; DNA: TGTGCCAGCTCTAGCGGGGTAGGAAGCTACGAGCAGTACTTC; CDR3: CASSSGVGSYEQYF
size: .; V: TRBV5-4; J: TRBJ2-1; D: .; DNA: TGTGCCAGCAGCCCCCCGGCCAGCGGGCTAAGCTCCTACAATGAGCAGTTCTTC; CDR3: CASSPPASGLSSYNEQFF
size: .; V: TRBV7-2; J: TRBJ1-2; D: .; DNA: TGTGCCAGCAGCCTAAGCTCGGACAGCTATGGCTACACCTTC; CDR3: CASSLSSDSYGYTF
size: .; V: TRBV11-2; J: TRBJ2-1; D: .; DNA: TGTGCCAGCAGTAGCGGTAGCTCCTACAATGAGCAGTTCTTC; CDR3: CASSSGSSYNEQFF
size: .; V: TRBV25-1; J: TRBJ1-6; D: .; DNA: TGTGCCAGCACCCTGAGCTCCTATAATTCACCCCTCCACTTT; CDR3: CASTLSSYNSPLHF
size: .; V: TRBV18; J: TRBJ2-7; D: .; DNA: TGTGCCAGCTCGCCGAGCGGCCAAGACGAGCAGTACTTC; CDR3: CASSPSGQDEQYF
size: .; V: TRBV5-6; J: TRBJ2-5; D: TRBD1; DNA: TGTGCCAGCAGCTTACCGGGACAGACTCAAGAGACCCAGTACTTC; CDR3: CASSLPGQTQETQYF
size: once; V: TRBV21-1; J: TRBJ2-7; D: .; DNA: TGTGCCGAACCTTGCGGGAGCGACTCCTACGAGCAGTACTTC; CDR3: CAEPCGSDSYEQYF
size: .; V: TRBV7-8; J: TRBJ1-1; D: .; DNA: TGTGCCAGCAGCTTAGTTGTAGCGACCCCACGTAGTGAAGCTTTCTTT; CDR3: CASSLVVATPRSEAFF
size: .; V: TRBV5-8; J: TRBJ2-1; D: TRBD2; DNA: TGTGCCAGCAGCACAACCCGGACTAGCGGGGGCTACAATGAGCAGTTCTTC; CDR3: CASSTTRTSGGYNEQFF
size: .; V: TRBV5-1; J: TRBJ2-2; D: TRBD2; DNA: TGCGCCACCCATCCTCTAGCGGGATCCACCGGGGAGCTGTTTTTT; CDR3: CATHPLAGSTGELFF
size: .; V: TRBV7-2; J: TRBJ2-5; D: .; DNA: TGTGCCAGCAGCGAGGACAGAGAGATCCAAGAGACCCAGTACTTC; CDR3: CASSEDREIQETQYF
size: .; V: TRBV18; J: TRBJ1-1; D: .; DNA: TGTGCCAGCTCACCACGTTCGGGGATTTCGAACACTGAAGCTTTCTTT; CDR3: CASSPRSGISNTEAFF
size: .; V: TRBV16; J: TRBJ2-1; D: .; DNA: TGTGCCAGCAGCCAATCGATGGGGGCTTACGATGAGCAGTTCTTC; CDR3: CASSQSMGAYDEQFF
size: once; V: TRBV7-9; J: TRBJ1-4; D: TRBD1; DNA: TGTGCCAGCAGCCCCAGGGGGCTAGGTAATGAAAAACTGTTTTTT; CDR3: CASSPRGLGNEKLFF
size: once; V: TRBV5-1; J: TRBJ1-1; D: .; DNA: TGCGCCAGCAGCACAACCGCGGGGGGCACTGAAGCTTTCTTT; CDR3: CASSTTAGGTEAFF
size: .; V: TRBV27; J: TRBJ2-2; D: TRBD2; DNA: TGTGCCAGCAGCCGGGGGTTGGAGCGGGAGGACACCGGGGAGCTGTTTTTT; CDR3: CASSRGLEREDTGELFF
size: .; V: TRBV30; J: TRBJ1-6; D: TRBD1; DNA: TGTGCCTGGAGTGACGGACAGGGCAACTATAATTCACCCCTCCACTTT; CDR3: CAWSDGQGNYNSPLHF
size: few; V: TRBV6-1; J: TRBJ1-5; D: TRBD1; DNA: TGTGCCAGCAGTGAATCAGGGGGTAATCAGCCCCAGCATTTT; CDR3: CASSESGGNQPQHF
size: .; V: TRBV6-5; J: TRBJ2-2; D: .; DNA: TGTGCCAGCAGTTCCCGCACAGGGCGAACCGGGGAGCTGTTTTTT; CDR3: CASSSRTGRTGELFF
size: .; V: TRBV14; J: TRBJ2-7; D: TRBD1; DNA: TGTGCCAGCAGCAGGGGACAGGGGCTTGTCTACGAGCAGTACTTC; CDR3: CASSRGQGLVYEQYF
size: .; V: TRBV29-1; J: TRBJ2-3; D: TRBD1; DNA: TGCAGCGTTTGGACAGGGTCCACAGATACGCAGTATTTT; CDR3: CSVWTGSTDTQYF
size: .; V: TRBV7-2; J: TRBJ2-5; D: .; DNA: TGTGCCACCGCGATGTTCCTCGGGTCCGGGTTAATAAGGGAGACCCAGTACTTC; CDR3: CATAMFLGSGLIRETQYF
size: .; V: TRBV4-1; J: TRBJ2-5; D: TRBD1; DNA: TGCGCCAGCAGCCCAGGACAGGGGTACGCAGAGACCCAGTACTTC; CDR3: CASSPGQGYAETQYF
size: .; V: TRBV5-1; J: TRBJ1-2; D: .; DNA: TGCGCCAGCAGCCTAAGGGAGGTTCTTGATGGCTACACCTTC; CDR3: CASSLREVLDGYTF
size: .; V: TRBV6-5; J: TRBJ1-4; D: TRBD1; DNA: TGTGCCAGCACAAAGTCAGGGGGGAATGAAAAACTGTTTTTT; CDR3: CASTKSGGNEKLFF
size: .; V: TRBV6-7; J: TRBJ1-5; D: .; DNA: TGTGCCAGCAGTTACTCGGGTCCGTGGCAGGTCGACAATCAGCCCCAGCATTTT; CDR3: CASSYSGPWQVDNQPQHF
size: .; V: TRBV7-2; J: TRBJ2-7; D: .; DNA: TGTGCCAGCAGGTGGGGGCCGTCCTACGAGCAGTACTTC; CDR3: CASRWGPSYEQYF
size: .; V: TRBV19; J: TRBJ2-1; D: .; DNA: TGTGCCAGTAGTAGCCCAGGGTATAGCTCCTACAATGAGCAGTTCTTC; CDR3: CASSSPGYSSYNEQFF
size: .; V: TRBV7-3; J: TRBJ2-1; D: .; DNA: TGTGCCAGCAGCTTGGGGGCCGGGTACAATGAGCAGTTCTTC; CDR3: CASSLGAGYNEQFF
size: few; V: TRBV7-6; J: TRBJ1-6; D: .; DNA: TGTGCCAGCAGAACCGGGACTACAAGTGATTCACCCCTCCACTTT; CDR3: CASRTGTTSDSPLHF
size: .; V: TRBV7-2; J: TRBJ2-7; D: .; DNA: TGTGCCAGCAGGAGGCTGCTAGCGAATTACGAGCAGTACTTC; CDR3: CASRRLLANYEQYF
size: few; V: TRBV2; J: TRBJ2-5; D: .; DNA: TGTGCCAGCAGTTGGAGTTACCAAGAGACCCAGTACTTC; CDR3: CASSWSYQETQYF
size: .; V: TRBV15; J: TRBJ1-5; D: TRBD1; DNA: TGTGCCGCCGGGGACAGCCCCAGTCAGCCCCAGCATTTT; CDR3: CAAGDSPSQPQHF
size: .; V: TRBV29-1; J: TRBJ1-1; D: .; DNA: TGCAGCGCAAGGACAGCCGAAGCTTTCTTT; CDR3: CSARTAEAFF
size: .; V: TRBV11-3; J: TRBJ2-3; D: TRBD2; DNA: TGTGCCAGCAGCCAACGGACTAGCGGGGGGCGAAACACAGATACGCAGTATTTT; CDR3: CASSQRTSGGRNTDTQYF
size: .; V: TRBV9; J: TRBJ1-2; D: TRBD1; DNA: TGTGCCAGTTCTCCGGGACAGGGGGACTATGGCTACACCTTC; CDR3: CASSPGQGDYGYTF
size: .; V: TRBV27; J: TRBJ2-7; D: TRBD2; DNA: TGTGCCGGAGAGACTCAGGCTAGCGGAAATTACGAGCAGTACTTC; CDR3: CAGETQASGNYEQYF
size: .; V: TRBV10-3; J: TRBJ2-3; D: .; DNA: TGTGCCATCAGTCCACTGCACCCTAGCACAGATACGCAGTATTTT; CDR3: CAISPLHPSTDTQYF
size: .; V: TRBV6-5; J: TRBJ1-5; D: TRBD1; DNA: TGTGCCAGCGCTAACAGGGGACCCACGAATCAGCCCCAGCATTTT; CDR3: CASANRGPTNQPQHF
size: .; V: TRBV21-1; J: TRBJ2-1; D: .; DNA: TGTGCCAGCAGGACTAGCGGGACCCCCTTGAATGAGCAGTTCTTC; CDR3: CASRTSGTPLNEQFF
size: .; V: TRBV27; J: TRBJ2-3; D: .; DNA: TGTGCCAGCAGTAAAACCCCGGGCACAGATACGCAGTATTTT; CDR3: CASSKTPGTDTQYF